The sequence of this T cell receptor (beta chain) was determined in a study of cytotoxic CD8 clonotypes in ibrutinib-treated CLL. As for the study in general: Overall, about 25 responses were partial and 2 complete; following median roughly 70 months, approximately 15 patients stayed remitted and 12 progressed.

Sequenced by immunoSEQ multiplex PCR; TCRdb stores in-frame clones only, minus some. The sample has roughly 130,000 clones; less than 95% are singletons. Trimming left V 4 bases short and J 2 bases short, with 20 bases between. The CDR3 consists of 17 residues. Germline V gives CDR1 SNHLY, CDR2 FYNNEI. PBMCs that had been cryopreserved were the source of 2 to 2.5 micrograms of genomic DNA for TCR beta libraries. Overall study results and limits: Baseline levels of clonality went above those of age-matched healthy donors and moved with circulating CD8+ T-cell counts. Clonality went up at the time of ibrutinib response, stayed stable in sustained remission, and later dropped back toward its baseline level at progression.

Notes on this clone: Its antigen remains unknown.

The clonotype originates from a human donor with chronic lymphocytic leukemia. The sample in question was PBMCs, obtained after 12 months of ibrutinib treatment. The chain combines TRBV2 with TRBJ1-1; D unclear. The CDR3 DNA reads TGTGCCAGCAGTGTAAATGGAATTCCCCCGGCAAACACTGAAGCTTTCTTT. This gives the protein CASSVNGIPPANTEAFF.